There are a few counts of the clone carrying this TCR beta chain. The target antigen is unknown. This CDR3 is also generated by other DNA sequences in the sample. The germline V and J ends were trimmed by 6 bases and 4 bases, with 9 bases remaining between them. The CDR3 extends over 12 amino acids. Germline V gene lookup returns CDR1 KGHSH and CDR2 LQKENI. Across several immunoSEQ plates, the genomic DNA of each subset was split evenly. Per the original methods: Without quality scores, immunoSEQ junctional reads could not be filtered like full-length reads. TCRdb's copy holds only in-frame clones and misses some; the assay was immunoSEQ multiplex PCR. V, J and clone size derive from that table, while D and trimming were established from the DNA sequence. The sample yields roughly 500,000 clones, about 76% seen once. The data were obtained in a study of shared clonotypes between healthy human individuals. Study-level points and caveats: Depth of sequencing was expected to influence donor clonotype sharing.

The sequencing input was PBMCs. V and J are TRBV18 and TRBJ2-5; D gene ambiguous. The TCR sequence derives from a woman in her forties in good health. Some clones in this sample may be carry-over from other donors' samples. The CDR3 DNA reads TGTGCCAGCTCGCCCGCAGGAGAGACCCAGTACTTC. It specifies CASSPAGETQYF. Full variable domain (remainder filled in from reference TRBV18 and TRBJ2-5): NAGVMQNPRHLVRRRGQEARLRCSPMKGHSHVYWYRQLPEEGLKFMVYLQKENIIDESGMPKERFSAEFPKEGPSILRIQQVVRGDSAAYFCASSPAGETQYFGPGTRLLVL.